This T cell receptor beta chain was profiled in a study of technical replicates of blood from a handful of donors. Method: immunoSEQ multiplex PCR; TCRdb's copy keeps in-frame clones and lacks some. The sample lists around 53,000 clones, 92% seen once, with around 3.6% in the top ten. Germline CDR1 SGHVS, CDR2 FQNEAQ. Trimming removed 6 bases from V and 0 bases from J, with 8 bases in between. The CDR3 has 13 amino acids. This chain uses TRBV7-8 with TRBJ1-1; D gene ambiguous. This TCR came from a human donor in good health. Some clones in this sample may be carry-over from other donors' samples. Material for sequencing was PBMCs. The DNA for the CDR3 is TGTGCCAGCAGTAGGACTGTGAACACTGAAGCTTTCTTT. Its translation is CASSRTVNTEAFF.